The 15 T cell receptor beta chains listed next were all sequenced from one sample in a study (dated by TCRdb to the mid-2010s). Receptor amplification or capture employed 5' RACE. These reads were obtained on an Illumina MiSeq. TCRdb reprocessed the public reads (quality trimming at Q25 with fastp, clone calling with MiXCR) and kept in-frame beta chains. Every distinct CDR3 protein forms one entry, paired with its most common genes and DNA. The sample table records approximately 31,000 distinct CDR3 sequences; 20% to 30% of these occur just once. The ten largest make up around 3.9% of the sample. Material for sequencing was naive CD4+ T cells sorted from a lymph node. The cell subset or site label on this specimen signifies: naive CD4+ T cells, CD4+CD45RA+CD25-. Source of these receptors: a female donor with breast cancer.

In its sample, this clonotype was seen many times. The CDR3 protein is CSARHRGGPYYEQYF. DNA for the CDR3: TGCAGTGCTAGGCACAGGGGTGGCCCCTACTACGAGCAGTACTTC. V is TRBV20-1 and J is TRBJ2-7, with TRBD1 identical over 7 bases. This CDR3 comprises 15 residues. Trimming took 3 bases from V and 3 from J; bases not matched to a gene: 11. The germline CDR1 and CDR2 sequences are DFQATT and SNEGSKA (reference sequence).

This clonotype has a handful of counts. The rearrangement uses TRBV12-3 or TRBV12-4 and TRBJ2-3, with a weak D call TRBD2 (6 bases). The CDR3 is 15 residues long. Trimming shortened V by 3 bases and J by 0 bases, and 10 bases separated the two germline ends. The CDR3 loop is CASSFSGDSTDTQYF. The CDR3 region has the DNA TGTGCCAGCAGTTTTAGCGGAGATAGCACAGATACGCAGTATTTT.

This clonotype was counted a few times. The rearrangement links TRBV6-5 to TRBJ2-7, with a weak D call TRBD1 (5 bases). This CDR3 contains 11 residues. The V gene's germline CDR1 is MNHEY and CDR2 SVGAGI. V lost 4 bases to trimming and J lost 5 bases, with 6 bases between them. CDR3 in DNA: TGTGCCAGCAGTTTGGGGCACGAGCAGTACTTC. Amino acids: CASSLGHEQYF.

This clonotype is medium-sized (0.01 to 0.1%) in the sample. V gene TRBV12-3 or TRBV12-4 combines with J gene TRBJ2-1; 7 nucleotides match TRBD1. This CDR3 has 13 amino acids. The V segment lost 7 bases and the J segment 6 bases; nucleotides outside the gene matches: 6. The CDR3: CASKEGALNEQFF. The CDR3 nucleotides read TGTGCCAGCAAAGAGGGGGCACTCAATGAGCAGTTCTTC.

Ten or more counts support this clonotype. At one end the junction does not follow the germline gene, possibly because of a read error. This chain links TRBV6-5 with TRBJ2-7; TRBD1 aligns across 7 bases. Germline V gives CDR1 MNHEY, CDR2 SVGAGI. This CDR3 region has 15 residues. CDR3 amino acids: CASSYSPGQDYEQYF. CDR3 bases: TGCGCCAGCAGTTACTCCCCAGGACAGGATTACGAGCAGTACTTC.

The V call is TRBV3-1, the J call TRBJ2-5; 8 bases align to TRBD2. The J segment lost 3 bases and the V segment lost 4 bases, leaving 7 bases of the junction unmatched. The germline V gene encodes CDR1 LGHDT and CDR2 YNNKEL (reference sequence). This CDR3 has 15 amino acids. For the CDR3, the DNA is TGTGCCAGCAGCCGGCCGTTTAGCGGGAAAGAGACCCAGTACTTC. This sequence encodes CASSRPFSGKETQYF.

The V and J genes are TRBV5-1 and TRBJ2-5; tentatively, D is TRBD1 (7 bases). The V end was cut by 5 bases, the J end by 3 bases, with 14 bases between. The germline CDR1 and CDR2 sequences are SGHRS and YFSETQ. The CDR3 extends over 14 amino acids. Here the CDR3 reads CASRRDSPEETQYF. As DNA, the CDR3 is TGCGCCAGCAGGCGGGACAGCCCAGAAGAGACCCAGTACTTC.

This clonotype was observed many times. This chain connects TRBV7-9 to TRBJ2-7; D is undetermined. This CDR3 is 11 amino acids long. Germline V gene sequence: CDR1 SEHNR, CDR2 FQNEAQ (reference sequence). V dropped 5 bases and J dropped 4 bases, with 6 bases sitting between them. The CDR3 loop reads CASSLEYEQYF. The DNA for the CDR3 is TGTGCCAGCAGCCTAGAGTACGAGCAGTACTTC.

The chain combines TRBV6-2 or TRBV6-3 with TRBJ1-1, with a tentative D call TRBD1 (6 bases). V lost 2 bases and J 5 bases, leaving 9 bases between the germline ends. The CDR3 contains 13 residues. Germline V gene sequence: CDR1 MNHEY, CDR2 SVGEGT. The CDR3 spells CASSYTGQTEAFF. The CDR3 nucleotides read TGTGCCAGCAGTTACACGGGACAAACTGAAGCTTTCTTT.

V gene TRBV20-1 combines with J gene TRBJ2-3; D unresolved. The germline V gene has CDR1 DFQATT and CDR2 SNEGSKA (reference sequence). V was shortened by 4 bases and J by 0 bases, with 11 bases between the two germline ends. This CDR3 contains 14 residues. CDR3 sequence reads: CSAKVPASTDTQYF. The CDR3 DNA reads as TGCAGTGCTAAGGTTCCAGCTAGCACAGATACGCAGTATTTT.

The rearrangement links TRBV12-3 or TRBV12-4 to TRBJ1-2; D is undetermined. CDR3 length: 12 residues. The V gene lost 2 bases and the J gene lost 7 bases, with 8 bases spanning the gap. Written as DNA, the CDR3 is TGTGCCAGCAGTTTACTCGAGGTTGGCTACACCTTC. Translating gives CASSLLEVGYTF.

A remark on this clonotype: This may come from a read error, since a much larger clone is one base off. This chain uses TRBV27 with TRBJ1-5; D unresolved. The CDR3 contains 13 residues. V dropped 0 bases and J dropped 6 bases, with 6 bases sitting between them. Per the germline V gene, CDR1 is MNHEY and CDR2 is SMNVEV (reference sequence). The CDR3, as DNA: TGTGCCAGCAGTTTATCGGGCAGTCAGCCCCAGCATTTT. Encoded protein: CASSLSGSQPQHF.

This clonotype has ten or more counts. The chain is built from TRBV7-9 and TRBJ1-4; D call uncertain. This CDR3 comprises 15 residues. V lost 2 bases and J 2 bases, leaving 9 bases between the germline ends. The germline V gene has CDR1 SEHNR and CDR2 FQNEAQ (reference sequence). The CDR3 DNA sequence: TGTGCCAGCAGCTTAACGGGCCCCACTAATGAAAAACTGTTTTTT. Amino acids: CASSLTGPTNEKLFF.

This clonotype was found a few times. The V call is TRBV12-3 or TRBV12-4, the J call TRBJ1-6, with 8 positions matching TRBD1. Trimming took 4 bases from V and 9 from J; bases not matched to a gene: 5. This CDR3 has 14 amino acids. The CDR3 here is CASSSSGGSSPLHF. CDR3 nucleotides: TGTGCCAGCAGTTCCTCAGGGGGCAGTTCACCCCTCCACTTT.

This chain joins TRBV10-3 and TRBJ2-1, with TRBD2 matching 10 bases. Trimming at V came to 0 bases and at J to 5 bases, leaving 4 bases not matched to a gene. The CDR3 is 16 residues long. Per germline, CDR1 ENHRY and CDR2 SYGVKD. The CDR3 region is CAISESGLASDNEQFF. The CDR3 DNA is TGTGCCATCAGTGAGTCGGGACTAGCGTCCGACAATGAGCAGTTCTTC.